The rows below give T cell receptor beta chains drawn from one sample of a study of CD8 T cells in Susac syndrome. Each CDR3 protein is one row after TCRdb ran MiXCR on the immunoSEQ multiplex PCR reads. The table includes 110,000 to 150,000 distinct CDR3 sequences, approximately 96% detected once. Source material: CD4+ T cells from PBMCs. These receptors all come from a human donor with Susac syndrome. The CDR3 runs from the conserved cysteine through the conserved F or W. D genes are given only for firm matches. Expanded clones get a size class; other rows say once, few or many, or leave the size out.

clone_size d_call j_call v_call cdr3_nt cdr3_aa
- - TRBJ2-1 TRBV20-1 TGCAGTGCTAGAGATAGGGGGGGCCCGGGGAGCTCCTACAATGAGCAGTTCTTC CSARDRGGPGSSYNEQFF
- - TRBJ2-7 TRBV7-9 TGTGCCAGCAGCTTAGTGCGGGGCAGGGGACACTACGAGCAGTACTTC CASSLVRGRGHYEQYF
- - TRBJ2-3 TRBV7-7 TGTGCCAGCAGCTTAAGCGAGGCAGATACGCAGTATTTT CASSLSEADTQYF
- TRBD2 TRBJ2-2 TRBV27 TGTGCCAGCAGTTTAATGGCGGGAGGGCCTAGCGGGGAGCTGTTTTTT CASSLMAGGPSGELFF
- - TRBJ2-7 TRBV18 TGTGCCAGCTCACCCGGGGGGCAAGTCGAGCAGTACTTC CASSPGGQVEQYF
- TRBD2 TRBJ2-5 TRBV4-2 TGTGCCAGCAGCCAAGTCGGAATCGCTAGCGGGAGGTCCTCGTACCAAGAGACCCAGTACTTC CASSQVGIASGRSSYQETQYF
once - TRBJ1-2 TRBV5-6 TGTGCCAGCAGCTCCCGGACACCACGGGGCTACACCTTC CASSSRTPRGYTF
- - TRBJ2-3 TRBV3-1 TGTGCCAGCAGCCAAGACCGCCCGTTAGATACGCAGTATTTT CASSQDRPLDTQYF
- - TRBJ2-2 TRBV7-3 TGTGCCAGCAGCCCGACGGCCGGGGGTCAACTATTCGGGGAGCTGTTTTTT CASSPTAGGQLFGELFF
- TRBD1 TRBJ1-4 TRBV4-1 TGCGCCAGCAGCCGCATGACAGGGGCCTCGTCAACTAATGAAAAACTGTTTTTT CASSRMTGASSTNEKLFF
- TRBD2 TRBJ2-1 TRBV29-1 TGCAGCGTCGCGGGACTAGCGGGAGGACCCAATGAGCAGTTCTTC CSVAGLAGGPNEQFF
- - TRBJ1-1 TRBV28 TGTGCCAGCAGTTTGGGGGGGCATGGTTTCTTT CASSLGGHGFF
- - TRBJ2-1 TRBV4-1 TGCGCCAGCAGCCAAGTGAGAGAGGGGGGGCTCGAGCAGTTCTTC CASSQVREGGLEQFF
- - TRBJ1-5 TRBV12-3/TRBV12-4 TGTGCCAGCAGTTTGGTCGAGCAGCCCCAGCATTTT CASSLVEQPQHF
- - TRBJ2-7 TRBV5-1 TGCGCCAGCAGCAGGTACCCTTACGAGCAGTACTTC CASSRYPYEQYF
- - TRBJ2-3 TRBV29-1 TGCAGCGTCCTTTGGGCCGCCACAGATACGCAGTATTTT CSVLWAATDTQYF
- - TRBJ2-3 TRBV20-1 TGCAGTGCTAGAGACACCGGGGGAGGCCAGACAGATACGCAGTATTTT CSARDTGGGQTDTQYF
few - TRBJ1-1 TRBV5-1 TGCGCCAGCAGCTTGGTAAGGGGCGGCACTGAAGCTTTCTTT CASSLVRGGTEAFF
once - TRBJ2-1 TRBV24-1 TGTGCCACCACCGGAACTAGCCGGGGGTTGGATGAGCAGTTCTTC CATTGTSRGLDEQFF
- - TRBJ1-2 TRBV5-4 TGTGCCAGCAGCGTTGACAGGAGCTCTGGCTACACCTTC CASSVDRSSGYTF
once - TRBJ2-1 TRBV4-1 TGCGCCAGCAGCCACGCAGGGGGAGGCTACAATGAGCAGTTCTTC CASSHAGGGYNEQFF
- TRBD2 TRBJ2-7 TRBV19 TGTGCCAGTAGTATAGTAAGTAGCGGGAGAAGGGAGCAGTACTTC CASSIVSSGRREQYF